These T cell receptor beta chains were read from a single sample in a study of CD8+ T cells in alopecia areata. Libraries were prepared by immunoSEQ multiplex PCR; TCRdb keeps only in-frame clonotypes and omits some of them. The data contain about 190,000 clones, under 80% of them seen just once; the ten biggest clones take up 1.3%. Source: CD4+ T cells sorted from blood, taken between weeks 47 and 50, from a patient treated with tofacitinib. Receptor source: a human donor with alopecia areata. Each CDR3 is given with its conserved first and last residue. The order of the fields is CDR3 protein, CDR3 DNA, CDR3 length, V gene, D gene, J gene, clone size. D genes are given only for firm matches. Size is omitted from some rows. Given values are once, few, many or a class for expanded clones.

CDR3: CASSYNRAGEAFF; DNA: TGTGCCAGCAGCTACAACAGGGCTGGTGAAGCTTTCTTT; length: 13; V: TRBV6-6; D: NA; J: TRBJ1-1; size: NA
CDR3: CASSYGTVNQPQHF; DNA: TGTGCCAGCAGCTATGGGACAGTCAATCAGCCCCAGCATTTT; length: 14; V: TRBV5-6; D: TRBD1; J: TRBJ1-5; size: once
CDR3: CASSESSRGRLGNEQFF; DNA: TGCGCCAGCAGTGAGTCTTCCAGGGGGCGATTGGGAAATGAGCAGTTCTTC; length: 17; V: TRBV10-2; D: TRBD1; J: TRBJ2-1; size: NA
CDR3: CASQTGRNQPQHF; DNA: TGTGCCAGCCAGACAGGGCGGAATCAGCCCCAGCATTTT; length: 13; V: TRBV6-6; D: TRBD1; J: TRBJ1-5; size: NA
CDR3: CASSSQQGFAEAFF; DNA: TGTGCCAGCAGTTCCCAACAGGGGTTCGCCGAAGCTTTCTTT; length: 14; V: TRBV6-6; D: TRBD1; J: TRBJ1-1; size: NA
CDR3: CASSADRGRNTEAFF; DNA: TGTGCCAGCAGCGCGGACAGGGGGAGGAACACTGAAGCTTTCTTT; length: 15; V: TRBV5-6; D: TRBD1; J: TRBJ1-1; size: NA
CDR3: CASSQQGKAQEKLFF; DNA: TGTGCCAGCAGCCAACAGGGGAAAGCTCAGGAAAAACTGTTTTTT; length: 15; V: TRBV7-8; D: TRBD1; J: TRBJ1-4; size: NA
CDR3: CASSQQETQYF; DNA: TGCGCCAGCAGCCAACAAGAGACCCAGTACTTC; length: 11; V: TRBV5-1; D: NA; J: TRBJ2-5; size: NA
CDR3: CASSEIRGLREKLFF; DNA: TGTGCCAGCAGTGAGATCAGGGGGTTACGGGAAAAACTGTTTTTT; length: 15; V: TRBV2; D: TRBD1; J: TRBJ1-4; size: NA
CDR3: CACGTPSNTGELFF; DNA: TGTGCCTGCGGGACACCCTCGAACACCGGGGAGCTGTTTTTT; length: 14; V: TRBV30; D: NA; J: TRBJ2-2; size: NA
CDR3: CASGGKTRTEAFF; DNA: TGTGCCTCCGGAGGAAAGACGAGGACTGAAGCTTTCTTT; length: 13; V: TRBV30; D: NA; J: TRBJ1-1; size: few
CDR3: CASSLRQGPYEQYF; DNA: TGTGCCAGCAGCTTACGACAGGGTCCCTACGAGCAGTACTTC; length: 14; V: TRBV11-1; D: TRBD1; J: TRBJ2-7; size: once
CDR3: CASSIAGAGANVLTF; DNA: TGTGCCAGTAGTATTGCGGGGGCAGGGGCCAACGTCCTGACTTTC; length: 15; V: TRBV19; D: NA; J: TRBJ2-6; size: NA
CDR3: CASSRPGLAGGRAQNTGELFF; DNA: TGTGCCAGCAGCAGACCGGGACTAGCGGGGGGCCGAGCTCAGAACACCGGGGAGCTGTTTTTT; length: 21; V: TRBV2; D: TRBD2; J: TRBJ2-2; size: NA
CDR3: CASSFSDRGQYF; DNA: TGTGCCAGCAGCTTCTCGGACCGGGGGCAGTATTTT; length: 12; V: TRBV11-2; D: NA; J: TRBJ2-3; size: NA
CDR3: CASSQERNTEAFF; DNA: TGCGCCAGCAGCCAAGAAAGAAACACTGAAGCTTTCTTT; length: 13; V: TRBV4-3; D: NA; J: TRBJ1-1; size: NA
CDR3: CSVVPGNTEAFF; DNA: TGCAGCGTTGTTCCGGGGAACACTGAAGCTTTCTTT; length: 12; V: TRBV29-1; D: NA; J: TRBJ1-1; size: NA
CDR3: CSVEGSRELINYGYTF; DNA: TGCAGCGTTGAAGGATCGAGGGAGTTGATTAACTATGGCTACACCTTC; length: 16; V: TRBV29-1; D: NA; J: TRBJ1-2; size: few
CDR3: CASSLELTYEQYF; DNA: TGCGCCAGCAGTTTGGAGCTTACCTACGAGCAGTACTTC; length: 13; V: TRBV5-1; D: NA; J: TRBJ2-7; size: NA
CDR3: CAISPGRGYTF; DNA: TGTGCCATCAGCCCGGGGAGGGGCTACACCTTC; length: 11; V: TRBV10-3; D: NA; J: TRBJ1-2; size: NA
CDR3: CASSSNGVGEQFF; DNA: TGCGCCAGCAGCTCAAATGGAGTTGGTGAGCAGTTCTTC; length: 13; V: TRBV5-1; D: NA; J: TRBJ2-1; size: NA
CDR3: CAWSTRGNQPQHF; DNA: TGTGCCTGGAGTACGAGGGGCAATCAGCCCCAGCATTTT; length: 13; V: TRBV30; D: NA; J: TRBJ1-5; size: NA